Sequencing of this T cell receptor beta chain was carried out in a study of T cells after yellow fever vaccination. Study-wide findings and caveats: Some clonotypes were seen in both the CD4 and the CD8 compartments. These made up a small share and likely arose from convergent recombination. Subsequent to the booster, the majority of primary-vaccination clones reappeared (around 95% CD4, roughly 90% CD8). Any FACS-sorted repertoire could hold abundant clonotypes that contaminate it from the bulk population.

The germline gives CDR1 SGHAT, CDR2 FQDESV (reference sequence). Trimming at V came to 6 bases and at J to 1 base, leaving 9 bases not matched to a gene. The CDR3 consists of 18 residues. This clonotype was observed many times. The antigen is not known. TCRdb recomputed calls from the 5' RACE reads with MiXCR, one row per CDR3 protein. The sample lists 200,000 or so distinct CDR3 sequences; approximately 6.8% were seen once. Source: CD4+ T cells sorted from PBMCs, taken on the day of the yellow fever booster vaccination. This receptor was taken from a man aged 30 to 39 who received the YFV17D yellow fever vaccine. The chain is built from TRBV11-1 and TRBJ2-4; 13 nucleotides agree with TRBD2. CDR3 amino acids: CASRPGLAGDFAKNIQYF. In DNA, the CDR3 is TGTGCCAGCAGACCTGGACTAGCGGGAGATTTCGCCAAAAACATTCAGTACTTC.